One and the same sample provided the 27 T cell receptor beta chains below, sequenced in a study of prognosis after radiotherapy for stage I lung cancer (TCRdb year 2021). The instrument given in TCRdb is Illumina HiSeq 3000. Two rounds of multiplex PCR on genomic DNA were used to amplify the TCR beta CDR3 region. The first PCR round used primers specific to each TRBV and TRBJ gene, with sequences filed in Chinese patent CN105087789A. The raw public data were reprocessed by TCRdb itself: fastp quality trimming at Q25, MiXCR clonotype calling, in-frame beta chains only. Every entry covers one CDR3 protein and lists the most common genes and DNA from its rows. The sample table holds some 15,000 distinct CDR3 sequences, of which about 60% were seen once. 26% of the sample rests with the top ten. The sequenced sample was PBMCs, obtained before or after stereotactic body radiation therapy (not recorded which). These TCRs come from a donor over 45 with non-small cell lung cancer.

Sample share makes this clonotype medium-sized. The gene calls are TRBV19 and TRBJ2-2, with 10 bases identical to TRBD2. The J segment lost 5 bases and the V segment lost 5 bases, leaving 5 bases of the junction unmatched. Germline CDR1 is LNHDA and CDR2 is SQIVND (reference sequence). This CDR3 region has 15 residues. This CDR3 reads CASSVSGRRTGELFF. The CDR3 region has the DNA TGTGCCAGTAGTGTTAGCGGGAGGCGAACCGGGGAGCTGTTTTTT.

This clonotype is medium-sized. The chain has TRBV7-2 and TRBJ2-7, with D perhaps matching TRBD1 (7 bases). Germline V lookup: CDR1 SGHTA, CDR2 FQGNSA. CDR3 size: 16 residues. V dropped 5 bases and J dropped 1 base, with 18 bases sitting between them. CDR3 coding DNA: TGTGCCAGCAGCCAGAGGGGGCTAGCGTCTTCCTACGAGCAGTACTTC. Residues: CASSQRGLASSYEQYF.

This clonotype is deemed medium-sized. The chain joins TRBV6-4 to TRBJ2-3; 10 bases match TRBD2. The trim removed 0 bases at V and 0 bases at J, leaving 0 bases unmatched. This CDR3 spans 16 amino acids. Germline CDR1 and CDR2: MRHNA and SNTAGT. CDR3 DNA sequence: TGTGCCAGCAGTGACTCGACTAGCGGGAGCACAGATACGCAGTATTTT. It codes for CASSDSTSGSTDTQYF.

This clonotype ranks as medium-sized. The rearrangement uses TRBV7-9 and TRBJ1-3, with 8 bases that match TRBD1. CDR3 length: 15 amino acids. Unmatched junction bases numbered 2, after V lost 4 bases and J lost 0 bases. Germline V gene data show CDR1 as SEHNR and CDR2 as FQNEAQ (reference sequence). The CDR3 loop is CASSSGQASGNTIYF. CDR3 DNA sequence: TGTGCCAGCAGCTCGGGACAGGCCTCTGGAAACACCATATATTTT.

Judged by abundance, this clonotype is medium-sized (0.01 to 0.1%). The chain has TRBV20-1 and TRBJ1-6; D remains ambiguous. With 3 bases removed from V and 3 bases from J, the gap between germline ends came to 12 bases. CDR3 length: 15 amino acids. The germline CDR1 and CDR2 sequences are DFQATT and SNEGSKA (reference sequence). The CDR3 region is CSASPLGDYNSPLHF. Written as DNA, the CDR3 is TGCAGTGCTAGTCCCCTCGGAGACTATAATTCACCCCTCCACTTT.

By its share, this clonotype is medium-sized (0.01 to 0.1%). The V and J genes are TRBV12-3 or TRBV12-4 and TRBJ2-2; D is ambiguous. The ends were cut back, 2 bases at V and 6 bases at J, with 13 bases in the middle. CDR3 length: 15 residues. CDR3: CASSLLGASAGELFF. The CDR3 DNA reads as TGTGCCAGCAGTTTATTAGGAGCGTCCGCCGGGGAGCTGTTTTTT.

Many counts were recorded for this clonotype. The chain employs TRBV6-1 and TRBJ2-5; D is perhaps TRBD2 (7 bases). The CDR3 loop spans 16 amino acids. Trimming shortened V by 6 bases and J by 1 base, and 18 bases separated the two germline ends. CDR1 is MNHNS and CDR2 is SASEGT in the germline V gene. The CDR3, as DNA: TGTGCCAGCAGACTACAGGGAGGGGGATTCCAAGAGACCCAGTACTTC. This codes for CASRLQGGGFQETQYF.

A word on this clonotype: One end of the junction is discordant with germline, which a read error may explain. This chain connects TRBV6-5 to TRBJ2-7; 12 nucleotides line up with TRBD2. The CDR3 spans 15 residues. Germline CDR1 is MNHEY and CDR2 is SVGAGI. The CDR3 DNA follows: TGTGCCAGCATTTACAAGACTAGCGGGAGCTACGAGCAGTACTTC. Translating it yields CASIYKTSGSYEQYF.

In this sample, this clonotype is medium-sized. The CDR3 region has the DNA TGTGCCAGCAGTTACTCTCCAGGGGGCAACACTGAAGCTTTCTTT. This translates into CASSYSPGGNTEAFF. The rearrangement links TRBV6-5 to TRBJ1-1; 8 positions match TRBD1. V was clipped by 0 bases and J by 2 bases; unmatched bases: 2. Per the germline V gene, CDR1 is MNHEY and CDR2 is SVGAGI. This CDR3 contains 15 residues.

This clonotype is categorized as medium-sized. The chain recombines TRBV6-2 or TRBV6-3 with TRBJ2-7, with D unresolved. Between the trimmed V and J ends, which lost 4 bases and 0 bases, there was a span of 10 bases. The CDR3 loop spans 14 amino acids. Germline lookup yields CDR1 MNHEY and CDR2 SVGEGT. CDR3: CASSSQRDSYEQYF. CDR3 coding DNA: TGTGCCAGCAGTTCTCAAAGGGACTCCTACGAGCAGTACTTC.

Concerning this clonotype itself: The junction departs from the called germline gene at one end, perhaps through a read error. The CDR3, as DNA: TGTTCCAGCAGCGTAGAGGCGGGAAATCATCCCCAGCATTTT. This sequence encodes CSSSVEAGNHPQHF. The chain uses TRBV9 and TRBJ1-5; no firm D call. Germline V lookup: CDR1 SGDLS, CDR2 YYNGEE. This CDR3 has 14 residues.

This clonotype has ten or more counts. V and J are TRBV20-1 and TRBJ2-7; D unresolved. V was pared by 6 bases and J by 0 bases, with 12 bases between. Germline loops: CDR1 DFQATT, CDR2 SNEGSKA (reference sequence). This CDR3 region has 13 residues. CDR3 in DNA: TGCAGTGCGGGTTGGCTCGACTCCTACGAGCAGTACTTC. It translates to CSAGWLDSYEQYF.

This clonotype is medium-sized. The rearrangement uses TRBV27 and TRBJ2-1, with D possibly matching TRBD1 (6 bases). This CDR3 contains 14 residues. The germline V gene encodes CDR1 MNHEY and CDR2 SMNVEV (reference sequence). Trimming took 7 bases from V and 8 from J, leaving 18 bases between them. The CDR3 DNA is TGTGCCAGCAAAACCACAGGGTGGTTCGATGAGCAGTTCTTC. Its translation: CASKTTGWFDEQFF.

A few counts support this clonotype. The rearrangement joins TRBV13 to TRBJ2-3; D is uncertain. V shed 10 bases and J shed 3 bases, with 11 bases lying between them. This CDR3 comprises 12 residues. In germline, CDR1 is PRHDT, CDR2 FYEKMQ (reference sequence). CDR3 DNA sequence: TGTGCCACCAGTGGTGAGACAGATACGCAGTATTTT. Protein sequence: CATSGETDTQYF. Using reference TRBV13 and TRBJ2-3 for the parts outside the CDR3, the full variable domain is AAGVIQSPRHLIKEKRETATLKCYPIPRHDTVYWYQQGPGQDPQFLISFYEKMQSDKGSIPDRFSAQQFSDYHSELNMSSLELGDSALYFCATSGETDTQYFGPGTRLTVL.

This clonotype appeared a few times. The CDR3 bases are TGCAGTTCTTGGACGGGAGTCCTCCCGGAGACCCAGTACTTC. Translating it yields CSSWTGVLPETQYF. The genes are TRBV20-1 and TRBJ2-5, with D possibly TRBD2 on 6 matching bases. The CDR3 is 14 amino acids. CDR1 DFQATT and CDR2 SNEGSKA come from the germline V gene (reference sequence). Trimming removed 8 bases from V and 5 bases from J, with 21 bases in between.

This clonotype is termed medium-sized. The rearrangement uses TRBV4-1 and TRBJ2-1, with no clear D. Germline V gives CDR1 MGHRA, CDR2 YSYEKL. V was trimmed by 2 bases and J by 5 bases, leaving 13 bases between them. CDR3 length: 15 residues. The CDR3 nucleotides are TGCGCCAGCAGCCAAAGCCCCGAAGGCCACAATGAGCAGTTCTTC. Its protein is CASSQSPEGHNEQFF.

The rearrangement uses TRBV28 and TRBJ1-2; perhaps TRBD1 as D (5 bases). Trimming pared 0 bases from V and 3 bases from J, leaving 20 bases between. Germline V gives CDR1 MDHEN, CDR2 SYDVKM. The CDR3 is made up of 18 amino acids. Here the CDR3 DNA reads TGTGCCAGCAGTTTATGGCGACTGGGGCGGCTCGGTGACTATGGCTACACCTTC. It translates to CASSLWRLGRLGDYGYTF.

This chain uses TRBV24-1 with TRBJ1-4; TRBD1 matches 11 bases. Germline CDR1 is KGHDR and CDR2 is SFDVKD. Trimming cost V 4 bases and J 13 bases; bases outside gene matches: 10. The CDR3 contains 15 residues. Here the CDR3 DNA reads TGTGCCACCAGTGACCCCGGGACAGGGGGTCTTCGACTGTTTTTT. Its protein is CATSDPGTGGLRLFF.

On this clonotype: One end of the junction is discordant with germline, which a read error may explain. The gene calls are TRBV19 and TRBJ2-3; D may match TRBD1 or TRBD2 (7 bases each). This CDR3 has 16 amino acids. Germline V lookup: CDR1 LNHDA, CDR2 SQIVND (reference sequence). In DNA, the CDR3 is TGTGTCAGTAGTCCACGTGGCAGGGGGGGGAAAGATACGCAGTATTTT. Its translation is CVSSPRGRGGKDTQYF.

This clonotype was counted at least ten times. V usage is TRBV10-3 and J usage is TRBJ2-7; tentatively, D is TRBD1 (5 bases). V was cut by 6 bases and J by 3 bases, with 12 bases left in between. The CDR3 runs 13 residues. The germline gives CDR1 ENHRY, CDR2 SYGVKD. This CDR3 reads CAIRGLENYEQYF. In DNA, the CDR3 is TGTGCCATCAGGGGGCTGGAAAACTACGAGCAGTACTTC.

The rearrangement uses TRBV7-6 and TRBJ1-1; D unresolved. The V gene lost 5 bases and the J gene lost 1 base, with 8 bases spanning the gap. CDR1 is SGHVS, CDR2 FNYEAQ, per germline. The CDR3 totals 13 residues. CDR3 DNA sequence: TGTGCCAGCAGCGCCACACAGAACACTGAAGCTTTCTTT. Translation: CASSATQNTEAFF.

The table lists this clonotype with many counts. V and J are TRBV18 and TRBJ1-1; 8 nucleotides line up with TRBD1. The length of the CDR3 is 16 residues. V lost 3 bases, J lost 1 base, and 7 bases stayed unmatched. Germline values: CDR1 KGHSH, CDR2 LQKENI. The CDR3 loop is CASSPWNRGENTEAFF. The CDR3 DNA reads TGTGCCAGCTCACCCTGGAACAGGGGGGAGAACACTGAAGCTTTCTTT.

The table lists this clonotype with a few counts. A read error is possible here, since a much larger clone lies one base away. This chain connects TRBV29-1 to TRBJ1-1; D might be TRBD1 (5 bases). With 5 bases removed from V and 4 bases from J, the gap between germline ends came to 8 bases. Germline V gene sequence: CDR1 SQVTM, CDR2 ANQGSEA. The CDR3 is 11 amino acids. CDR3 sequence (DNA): TGCAGCGTTTGGGGCGGCACTGAAGCTTTCTTT. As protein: CSVWGGTEAFF. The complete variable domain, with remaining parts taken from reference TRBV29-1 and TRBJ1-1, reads SAVISQKPSRDICQRGTSLTIQCQVDSQVTMMFWYRQQPGQSLTLIATANQGSEATYESGFVIDKFPISRPNLTFSTLTVSNMSPEDSSIYLCSVWGGTEAFFGQGTRLTVV.

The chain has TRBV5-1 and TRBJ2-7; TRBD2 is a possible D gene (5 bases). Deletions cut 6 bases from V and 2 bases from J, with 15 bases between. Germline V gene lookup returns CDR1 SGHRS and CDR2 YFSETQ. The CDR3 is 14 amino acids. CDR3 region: CASNQDGEPYEQYF. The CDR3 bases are TGCGCCAGCAATCAGGACGGGGAACCCTACGAGCAGTACTTC.

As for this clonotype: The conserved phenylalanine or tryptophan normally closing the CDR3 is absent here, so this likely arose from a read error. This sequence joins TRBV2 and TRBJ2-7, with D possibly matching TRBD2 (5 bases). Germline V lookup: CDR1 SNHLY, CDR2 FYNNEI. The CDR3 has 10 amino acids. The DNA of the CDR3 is TGTGACAGCGGCCCCTACGAGCAGTACTTA. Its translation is CDSGPYEQYL.

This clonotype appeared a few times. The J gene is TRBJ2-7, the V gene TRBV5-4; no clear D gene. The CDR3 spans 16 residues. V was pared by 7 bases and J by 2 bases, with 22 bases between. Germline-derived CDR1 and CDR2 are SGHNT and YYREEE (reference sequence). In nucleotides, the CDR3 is TGTGCCAGCTCCCTGGCCCCTGTACAAGAAGCCTACGAGCAGTACTTC. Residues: CASSLAPVQEAYEQYF.

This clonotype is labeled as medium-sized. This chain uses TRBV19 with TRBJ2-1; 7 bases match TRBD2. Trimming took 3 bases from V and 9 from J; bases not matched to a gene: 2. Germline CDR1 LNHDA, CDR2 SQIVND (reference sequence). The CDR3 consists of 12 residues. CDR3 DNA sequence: TGTGCCAGTAGTATCGGGGGGAGTGAGCAGTTCTTC. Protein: CASSIGGSEQFF.